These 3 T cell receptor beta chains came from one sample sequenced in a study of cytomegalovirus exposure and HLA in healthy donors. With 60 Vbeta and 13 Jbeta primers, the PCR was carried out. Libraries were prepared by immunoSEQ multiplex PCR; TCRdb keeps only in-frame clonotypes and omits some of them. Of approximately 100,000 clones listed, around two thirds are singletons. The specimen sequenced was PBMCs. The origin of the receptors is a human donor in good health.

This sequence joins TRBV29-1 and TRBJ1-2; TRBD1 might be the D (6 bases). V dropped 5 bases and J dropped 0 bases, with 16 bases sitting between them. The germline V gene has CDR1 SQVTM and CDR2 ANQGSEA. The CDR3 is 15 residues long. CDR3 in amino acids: CSVSERQEANYGYTF. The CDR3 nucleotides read TGCAGCGTTAGTGAGAGACAGGAAGCTAACTATGGCTACACCTTC.

The CDR3 DNA reads as TGTGCCAGCAGTTACTCGATTGGACAGGCCCGCACTGAAGCTTTCTTT. Protein: CASSYSIGQARTEAFF. This rearrangement joins TRBV6-5 to TRBJ1-1; TRBD1 aligns across 7 bases. The CDR3 sequence is 16 residues long. Trimming took 0 bases from V and 4 from J; bases not matched to a gene: 8. Germline loops: CDR1 MNHEY, CDR2 SVGAGI.

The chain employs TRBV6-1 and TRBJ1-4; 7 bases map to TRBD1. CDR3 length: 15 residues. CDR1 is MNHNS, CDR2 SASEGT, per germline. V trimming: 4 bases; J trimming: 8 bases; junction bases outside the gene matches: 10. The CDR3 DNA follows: TGTGCCAGCAGTGCCTCGACAGGGATAGGCGAAAAACTGTTTTTT. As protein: CASSASTGIGEKLFF.